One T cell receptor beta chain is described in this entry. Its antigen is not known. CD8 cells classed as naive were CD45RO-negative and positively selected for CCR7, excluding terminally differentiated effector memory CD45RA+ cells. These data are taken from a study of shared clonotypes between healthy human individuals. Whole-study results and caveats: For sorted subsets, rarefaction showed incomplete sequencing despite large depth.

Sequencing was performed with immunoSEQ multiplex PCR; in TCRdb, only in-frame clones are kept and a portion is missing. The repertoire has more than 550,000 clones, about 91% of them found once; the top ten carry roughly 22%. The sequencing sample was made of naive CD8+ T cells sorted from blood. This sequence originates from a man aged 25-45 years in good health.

The CDR3 region is CASSSPPGVTDTQYF. The CDR3 DNA sequence: TGTGCCAGCAGTTCCCCCCCCGGGGTGACAGATACGCAGTATTTT. The V gene is TRBV27, the J gene TRBJ2-3; D possibly corresponds to TRBD2 (5 bases). CDR1 is MNHEY, CDR2 SMNVEV, per germline (reference sequence). Trimming shortened V by 4 bases and J by 3 bases, and 14 bases separated the two germline ends. CDR3 length: 15 amino acids.